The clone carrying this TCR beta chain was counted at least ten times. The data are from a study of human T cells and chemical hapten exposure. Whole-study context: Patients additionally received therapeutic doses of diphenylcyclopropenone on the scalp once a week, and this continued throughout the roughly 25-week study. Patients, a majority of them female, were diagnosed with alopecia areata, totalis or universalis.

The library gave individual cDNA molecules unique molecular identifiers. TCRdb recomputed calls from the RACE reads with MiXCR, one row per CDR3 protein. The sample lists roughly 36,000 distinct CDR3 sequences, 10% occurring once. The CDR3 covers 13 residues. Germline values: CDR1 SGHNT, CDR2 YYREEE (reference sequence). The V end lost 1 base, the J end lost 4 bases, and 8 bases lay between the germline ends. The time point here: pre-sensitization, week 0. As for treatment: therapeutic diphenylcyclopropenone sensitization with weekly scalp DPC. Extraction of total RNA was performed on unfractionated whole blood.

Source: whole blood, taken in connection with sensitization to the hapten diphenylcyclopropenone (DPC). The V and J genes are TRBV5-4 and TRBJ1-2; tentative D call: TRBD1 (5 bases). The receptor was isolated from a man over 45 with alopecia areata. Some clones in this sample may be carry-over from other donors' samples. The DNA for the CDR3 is TGTGCCAGCAGCTTGTCAGGGAGCTATGGCTACACCTTC. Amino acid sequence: CASSLSGSYGYTF.